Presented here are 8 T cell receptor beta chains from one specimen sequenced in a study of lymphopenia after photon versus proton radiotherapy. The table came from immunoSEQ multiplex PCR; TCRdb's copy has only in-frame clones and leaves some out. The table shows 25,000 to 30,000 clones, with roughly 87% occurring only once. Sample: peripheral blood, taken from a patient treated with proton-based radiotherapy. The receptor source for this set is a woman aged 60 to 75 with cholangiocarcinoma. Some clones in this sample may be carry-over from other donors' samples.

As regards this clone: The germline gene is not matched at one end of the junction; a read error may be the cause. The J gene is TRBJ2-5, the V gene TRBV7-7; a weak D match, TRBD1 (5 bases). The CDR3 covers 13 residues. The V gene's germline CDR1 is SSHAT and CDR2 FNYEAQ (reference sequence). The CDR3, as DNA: TGTGCTAGCAGCCCAGGGTACCAAGAGACCCAGTACTTC. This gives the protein CASSPGYQETQYF.

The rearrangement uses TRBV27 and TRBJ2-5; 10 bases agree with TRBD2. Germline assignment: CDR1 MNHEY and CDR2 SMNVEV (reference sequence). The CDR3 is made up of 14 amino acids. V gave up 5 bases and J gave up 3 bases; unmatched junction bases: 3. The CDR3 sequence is CASSGLAGEETQYF. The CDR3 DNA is TGTGCCAGCAGTGGGCTAGCGGGAGAAGAGACCCAGTACTTC.

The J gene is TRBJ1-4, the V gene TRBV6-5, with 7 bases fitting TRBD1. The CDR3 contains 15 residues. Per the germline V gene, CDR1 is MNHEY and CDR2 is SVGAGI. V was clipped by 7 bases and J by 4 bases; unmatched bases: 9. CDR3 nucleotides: TGTGCCAGCAAACAGGGGCCGTCTTTTAATGAAAAACTGTTTTTT. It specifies CASKQGPSFNEKLFF.

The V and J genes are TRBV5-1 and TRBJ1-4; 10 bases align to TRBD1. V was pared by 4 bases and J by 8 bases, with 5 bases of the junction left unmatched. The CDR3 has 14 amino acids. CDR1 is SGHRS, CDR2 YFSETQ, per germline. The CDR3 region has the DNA TGCGCCAGCAGCCCGCGGGGACAGGGGGAAAAACTGTTTTTT. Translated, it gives CASSPRGQGEKLFF.

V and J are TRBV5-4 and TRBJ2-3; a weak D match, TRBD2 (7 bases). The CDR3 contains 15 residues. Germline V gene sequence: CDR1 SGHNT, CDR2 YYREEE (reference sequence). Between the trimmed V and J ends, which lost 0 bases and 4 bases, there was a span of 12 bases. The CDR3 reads CASSLGGGEPDTQYF. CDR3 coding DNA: TGTGCCAGCAGCTTGGGAGGGGGGGAGCCAGATACGCAGTATTTT. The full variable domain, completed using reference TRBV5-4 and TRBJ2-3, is ETGVTQSPTHLIKTRGQQVTLRCSSQSGHNTVSWYQQALGQGPQFIFQYYREEENGRGNFPPRFSGLQFPNYSSELNVNALELDDSALYLCASSLGGGEPDTQYFGPGTRLTVL.

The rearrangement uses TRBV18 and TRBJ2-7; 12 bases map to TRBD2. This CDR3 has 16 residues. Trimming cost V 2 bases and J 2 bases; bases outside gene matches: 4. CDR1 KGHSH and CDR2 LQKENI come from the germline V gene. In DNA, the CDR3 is TGTGCCAGCTCACCAGGGACTAGCGGGCCCCCCTACGAGCAGTACTTC. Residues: CASSPGTSGPPYEQYF.

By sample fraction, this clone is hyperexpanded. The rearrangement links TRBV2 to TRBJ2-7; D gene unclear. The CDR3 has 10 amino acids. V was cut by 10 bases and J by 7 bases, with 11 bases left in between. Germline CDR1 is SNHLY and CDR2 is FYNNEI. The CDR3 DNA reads TGTGCCATCCGACTCGGTGAGCAGTACTTC. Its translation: CAIRLGEQYF.

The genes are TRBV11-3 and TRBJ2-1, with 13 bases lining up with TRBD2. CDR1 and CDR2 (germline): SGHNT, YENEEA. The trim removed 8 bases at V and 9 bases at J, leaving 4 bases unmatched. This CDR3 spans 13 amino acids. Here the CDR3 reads CASGLAGDFEQFF. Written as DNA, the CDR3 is TGTGCCAGCGGACTAGCGGGAGATTTTGAGCAGTTCTTC.